This entry lists 29 T cell receptor beta chains sequenced from one sample in a study of T-cell memory formation after mild COVID-19 (dated by TCRdb to the early 2020s). Preparation of the library involved 5' RACE. Sequencing relied on an Illumina NovaSeq 6000. TCRdb took the public reads, trimmed them with fastp at Q25, ran MiXCR for clone calling and kept in-frame beta chains. Identical CDR3 protein sequences are pooled into one entry, listed with their most common genes and DNA. This sample is represented by fewer than 400,000 distinct CDR3 sequences; approximately 16% of them were singletons. The top ten clonotypes cover roughly 21% of the sample. Material for sequencing was PBMCs or a T cell subset sorted from them (not recorded which). The receptors were sampled from a man aged 18 to 29 who had mild COVID-19 (a few samples of this study predate the infection). The sample titles of this study are shuffled in the database, so cell type and time point are left out; the donor was told from shared clones.

The V and J genes are TRBV5-1 and TRBJ2-5; D uncertain. Germline-derived CDR1 and CDR2 are SGHRS and YFSETQ. V was cut by 0 bases and J by 3 bases, with 9 bases left in between. CDR3 length equals 14 residues. The DNA of the CDR3 is TGCGCCAGCAGCTTGGATGTAGGAGAAGAGACCCAGTACTTC. Translated: CASSLDVGEETQYF.

This rearrangement joins TRBV3-1 to TRBJ1-1; no clear D. Trimming shortened V by 1 base and J by 0 bases, and 6 bases separated the two germline ends. CDR1 LGHDT and CDR2 YNNKEL come from the germline V gene (reference sequence). This CDR3 is 14 amino acids long. CDR3 sequence reads: CASSQGEVNTEAFF. The CDR3 nucleotides read TGTGCCAGCAGCCAAGGGGAGGTGAACACTGAAGCTTTCTTT.

This chain links TRBV4-2 with TRBJ2-7, with TRBD2 identical over 7 bases. Germline V gives CDR1 LGHNA, CDR2 YNFKEQ. The trim removed 4 bases at V and 0 bases at J, leaving 3 bases unmatched. The CDR3 is 14 residues long. CDR3 sequence: CASSRDYISYEQYF. The CDR3 DNA reads TGTGCCAGCAGCCGGGACTACATCTCCTACGAGCAGTACTTC.

This clonotype has only a few counts. This chain joins TRBV18 and TRBJ2-7, with 10 bases aligning to TRBD1. The germline CDR1 and CDR2 sequences are KGHSH and LQKENI. CDR3 length: 15 residues. The junction had 3 bases not matched to a gene; V was cut back by 2 bases and J by 2 bases. CDR3 sequence reads: CASSPGTGVTYEQYF. CDR3 DNA sequence: TGTGCCAGCTCACCAGGGACAGGGGTAACCTACGAGCAGTACTTC.

This clonotype was recorded many times. The chain combines TRBV5-1 with TRBJ2-5; TRBD2 is a possible D gene (5 bases). V shed 4 bases and J shed 5 bases, with 12 bases lying between them. CDR1 SGHRS and CDR2 YFSETQ come from the germline V gene. This CDR3 is built from 13 residues. The CDR3: CASSGLAGETQYF. Written as DNA, the CDR3 is TGCGCCAGCAGCGGACTGGCGGGTGAGACCCAGTACTTC. Full variable domain (missing parts from reference TRBV5-1 and TRBJ2-5): KAGVTQTPRYLIKTRGQQVTLSCSPISGHRSVSWYQQTPGQGLQFLFEYFSETQRNKGNFPGRFSGRQFSNSRSEMNVSTLELGDSALYLCASSGLAGETQYFGPGTRLLVL.

V usage is TRBV5-5 and J usage is TRBJ1-1, with D perhaps matching TRBD1 (6 bases). The CDR3 covers 15 residues. Trimming pared 4 bases from V and 4 bases from J, leaving 17 bases between. Germline V gene data show CDR1 as SGHKS and CDR2 as YYEKEE (reference sequence). The chain's CDR3 is CASSPRGGSGTEAFF. The CDR3 DNA follows: TGTGCCAGCAGCCCCAGGGGAGGGTCGGGCACTGAAGCTTTCTTT. Together with reference TRBV5-5 and TRBJ1-1, the CDR3 gives the full variable domain: DAGVTQSPTHLIKTRGQQVTLRCSPISGHKSVSWYQQVLGQGPQFIFQYYEKEERGRGNFPDRFSARQFPNYSSELNVNALLLGDSALYLCASSPRGGSGTEAFFGQGTRLTVV.

This clonotype was counted a few times. CDR3 residues: CASSRGTTNEQFF. For the CDR3, the DNA is TGTGCCAGCAGCCGCGGGACTACCAATGAGCAGTTCTTC. The chain uses TRBV7-2 and TRBJ2-1; 7 nucleotides line up with TRBD2. Germline lookup yields CDR1 SGHTA and CDR2 FQGNSA. The CDR3 totals 13 residues. V was pared by 5 bases and J by 6 bases, with 4 bases of the junction left unmatched.

A few counts support this clonotype. This chain uses TRBV21-1 with TRBJ1-1; TRBD1 reflects the table's D call only, with no check against the DNA. TRBV21-1 is a listed pseudogene. This CDR3 spans 19 amino acids. The CDR3 DNA sequence: TGTGCCAGCAGCAAAGGTTTCACAGGGGCCCCTTTATTGAACACTGAAGCTTTCTTT. Its protein is CASSKGFTGAPLLNTEAFF.

This clonotype was seen ten or more times. The J gene is TRBJ2-3, the V gene TRBV7-9; no definite D call. CDR1 is SEHNR, CDR2 FQNEAQ, per germline (reference sequence). V lost 4 bases, J lost 3 bases, and 17 bases lay in between. This CDR3 contains 16 residues. CDR3 DNA sequence: TGTGCCAGCAGCTCCCGAGGCACTTACGGAACAGATACGCAGTATTTT. It codes for CASSSRGTYGTDTQYF.

This clonotype was picked up a small number of times. The gene calls are TRBV5-1 and TRBJ1-2; D is unclear. The length of the CDR3 is 13 residues. Germline V gene data show CDR1 as SGHRS and CDR2 as YFSETQ. The V and J ends lost 1 base and 6 bases respectively, with 10 bases between them. Here the CDR3 DNA reads TGCGCCAGCAGCTTGCTAGGGTCCGATGGCTACACCTTC. Protein product: CASSLLGSDGYTF.

This chain joins TRBV12-3 or TRBV12-4 and TRBJ1-5; 7 bases are a match to TRBD1. The J segment lost 6 bases and the V segment lost 2 bases, leaving 16 bases of the junction unmatched. This CDR3 is built from 18 residues. As DNA, the CDR3 is TGTGCCAGCAGTTTAACCGCCAGGGGGTTGGGATGGGGTCAGCCCCAGCATTTT. Its protein is CASSLTARGLGWGQPQHF.

This clonotype was found a few times. J is TRBJ1-1 and V is TRBV12-3 or TRBV12-4; no definite D call. The germline V and J ends were trimmed by 2 bases and 4 bases, with 11 bases remaining between them. The CDR3 runs to 14 residues. The CDR3, as DNA: TGTGCCAGCAGTTTAACATGGGGATTCACTGAAGCTTTCTTT. Translation: CASSLTWGFTEAFF.

This clonotype was seen more than once but under ten times. The genes are TRBV10-3 and TRBJ2-5; possibly TRBD1 for D (5 bases). V gave up 0 bases and J gave up 5 bases, with 13 bases separating them. The CDR3 contains 15 residues. CDR1 ENHRY and CDR2 SYGVKD come from the germline V gene. For the CDR3, the DNA is TGTGCCATCAGTGAGTCGAAAGGGGTTGGCGAGACCCAGTACTTC. Its translation is CAISESKGVGETQYF.

This clonotype occurred a few times. The rearrangement joins TRBV4-1 to TRBJ1-2; unclear D gene. The CDR3 is 14 residues long. CDR1 is MGHRA, CDR2 YSYEKL, per germline. Trimming cost V 4 bases and J 3 bases, with 12 bases left between them. CDR3 loop: CASSRPDAHYGYTF. Here the CDR3 DNA reads TGCGCCAGCAGCCGTCCGGACGCCCACTATGGCTACACCTTC.

This clonotype was picked up a small number of times. The chain is built from TRBV12-3 or TRBV12-4 and TRBJ2-3, with D possibly being TRBD1 or TRBD2 (5 bases each). Trimming removed 8 bases from V and 1 base from J, with 16 bases in between. CDR3 length: 15 residues. In nucleotides, the CDR3 is TGTGCCAGCGGGGCCGGGGAAGCGGGCACAGATACGCAGTATTTT. Its translation: CASGAGEAGTDTQYF.

V and J are TRBV5-1 and TRBJ2-7; 9 bases map to TRBD1. Unmatched junction bases numbered 9, after V lost 6 bases and J lost 2 bases. This CDR3 is built from 15 residues. Germline loops: CDR1 SGHRS, CDR2 YFSETQ. CDR3: CASKGQGTGPYEQYF. CDR3 coding DNA: TGCGCCAGCAAGGGTCAAGGGACAGGGCCCTACGAGCAGTACTTC.

This clonotype came up many times. This sequence joins TRBV12-3 or TRBV12-4 and TRBJ2-4; 7 bases map to TRBD1. The CDR3 has 12 amino acids. Trimming removed 6 bases from V and 8 bases from J; junction bases left unmatched: 4. CDR3 DNA sequence: TGTGCCAGCAGCCTTGACAGGGACATTCAGTACTTC. Protein sequence: CASSLDRDIQYF.

This clonotype was recorded many times. The gene calls are TRBV10-3 and TRBJ2-1, with D hard to call. This CDR3 spans 15 amino acids. Per germline, CDR1 ENHRY and CDR2 SYGVKD. The ends were cut back, 3 bases at V and 0 bases at J, with 9 bases in the middle. CDR3 region: CAISEGHSSYNEQFF. The CDR3 coding sequence is TGTGCCATCAGTGAAGGCCATAGCTCCTACAATGAGCAGTTCTTC.

The chain joins TRBV5-6 to TRBJ1-2; D is ambiguous. This CDR3 contains 14 residues. With 5 bases removed from V and 0 bases from J, the gap between germline ends came to 11 bases. Germline CDR1 SGHDT, CDR2 YYEEEE. CDR3 loop: CASRRELANYGYTF. The CDR3 DNA follows: TGTGCCAGCAGACGAGAGTTAGCTAACTATGGCTACACCTTC. The full variable domain, rest sourced from reference TRBV5-6 and TRBJ1-2, is DAGVTQSPTHLIKTRGQQVTLRCSPKSGHDTVSWYQQALGQGPQFIFQYYEEEERQRGNFPDRFSGHQFPNYSSELNVNALLLGDSALYLCASRRELANYGYTFGSGTRLTVV.

The CDR3 loop reads CAISSGPMNTEAFF. DNA of the CDR3: TGTGCCATCAGCTCGGGACCGATGAACACTGAAGCTTTCTTT. J is TRBJ1-1 and V is TRBV10-3, with a possible D match to TRBD1 (5 bases). V lost 6 bases and J 0 bases, leaving 11 bases between the germline ends. The CDR3 loop spans 14 amino acids. Germline V CDR1 and CDR2: ENHRY, SYGVKD.

V is TRBV7-2 and J is TRBJ2-5; the match to TRBD1 covers 7 bases. The CDR3 runs 14 residues. V trimming: 3 bases; J trimming: 7 bases; junction bases outside the gene matches: 8. From germline, CDR1 is SGHTA and CDR2 FQGNSA. The CDR3 DNA is TGTGCCAGCAGCTTGGGGCAACAGGGGTCGACCCAGTACTTC. Translated: CASSLGQQGSTQYF.

This clonotype appeared a few times. The chain joins TRBV7-2 to TRBJ2-7; 8 nucleotides agree with TRBD1. V was clipped by 1 base and J by 4 bases; unmatched bases: 3. The CDR3 covers 14 residues. The V gene's germline CDR1 is SGHTA and CDR2 FQGNSA. DNA of the CDR3: TGTGCCAGCAGCTTAGGGCAGGGGGCTTACGAGCAGTACGTC. Its protein product is CASSLGQGAYEQYV.

This chain links TRBV4-2 with TRBJ2-3, with 12 nucleotides matching TRBD2. V lost 2 bases to trimming and J lost 2 bases; unmatched junction nucleotides: 2. CDR1 is LGHNA and CDR2 is YNFKEQ in the germline V gene. This CDR3 comprises 16 residues. Written as DNA, the CDR3 is TGTGCCAGCAGCCAAACTAGCGGGGGGCCCACAGATACGCAGTATTTT. As protein: CASSQTSGGPTDTQYF.

The CDR3, as DNA: TGCGCCAGCAGCGGGGGACAGCCGAACACCGGGGAGCTGTTTTTT. Translating gives CASSGGQPNTGELFF. The chain is built from TRBV5-1 and TRBJ2-2; 7 nucleotides agree with TRBD1. Germline CDR1 is SGHRS and CDR2 is YFSETQ. The junction had 3 bases not matched to a gene; V was cut back by 4 bases and J by 0 bases. CDR3 length: 15 amino acids.

V and J are TRBV2 and TRBJ2-5, with 8 nucleotides matching TRBD1. The germline gives CDR1 SNHLY, CDR2 FYNNEI. Trimming removed 9 bases from V and 7 bases from J; junction bases left unmatched: 16. The CDR3 has 15 amino acids. This chain's CDR3 is CASSTSRQGWGTQYF. The CDR3 DNA sequence: TGTGCCAGTAGTACAAGCAGACAGGGGTGGGGGACCCAGTACTTC.

The chain links TRBV5-4 to TRBJ2-3; 10 bases map to TRBD2. CDR1 is SGHNT and CDR2 is YYREEE in the germline V gene (reference sequence). The CDR3 covers 17 residues. The V gene end was trimmed by 4 bases and the J gene end by 7 bases; junction bases not matched to a gene: 15. CDR3 in DNA: TGTGCCAGCAGCGCCCAAGCGTCCAGGACTAGCGGTAATACGCAGTATTTT. It specifies CASSAQASRTSGNTQYF.

The chain employs TRBV10-3 and TRBJ2-1, with 7 bases matching TRBD1. The J segment lost 5 bases and the V segment lost 10 bases, leaving 5 bases of the junction unmatched. Germline V gene lookup returns CDR1 ENHRY and CDR2 SYGVKD. The CDR3 contains 12 residues. CDR3 region: CANGDSHNEQFF. CDR3 sequence (DNA): TGTGCCAACGGGGACAGTCACAATGAGCAGTTCTTC.

This clonotype was observed many times. The chain joins TRBV15 to TRBJ2-5; perhaps TRBD2 as D (6 bases). With 4 bases removed from V and 2 bases from J, the gap between germline ends came to 17 bases. CDR1 and CDR2 (germline): LNHNV, YYDKDF (reference sequence). There are 16 residues in the CDR3. The CDR3 region has the DNA TGTGCCACCAGCACCAGACTAGAAATTTTACAAGAGACCCAGTACTTC. This encodes CATSTRLEILQETQYF.

In its sample, this clonotype was seen a few times. The V and J genes are TRBV5-5 and TRBJ2-1; TRBD1 aligns across 7 bases. The junction had 3 bases not matched to a gene; V was cut back by 3 bases and J by 0 bases. The CDR3 contains 15 residues. Germline V gene data show CDR1 as SGHKS and CDR2 as YYEKEE (reference sequence). CDR3 nucleotide sequence: TGTGCCAGCAGCTCGACAGGGCTCTCCTACAATGAGCAGTTCTTC. Its protein product is CASSSTGLSYNEQFF.